This TCR beta chain was retrieved from a study of T-cell reconstitution after alpha-beta-depleted transplantation in children. The study's findings and limits: The study reportedly traced alpha-beta T cells about two months after transplant to several hundred expanded graft clones. TCRbeta diversity was high at day 60 in some patients (a result of surviving recipient T cells and thymic progenitors). One year post-transplant, T-cell counts and diversity were largely derived from T cells produced anew.

Looked up from germline, CDR1 is DFQATT and CDR2 is SNEGSKA (reference sequence). J gave up 7 bases and V 3 bases, and 9 bases lay outside the gene matches. The CDR3 extends over 14 amino acids. Preparation of the TCRbeta library was carried out with unique molecular identifiers. MiXCR, applied by TCRdb to the PCR reads, yields one record per CDR3 protein. Of more than 200,000 distinct CDR3 sequences in the sample, approximately 24% were seen once. Turning to this clonotype: The antigen is undetermined.

The source is a female patient aged 2 to 10 who had a stem cell transplant for congenital amegakaryocytic thrombocytopenia, so the T cells may come from the graft donor. The chain recombines TRBV20-1 with TRBJ2-1; 7 bases line up with TRBD2. Sample: PBMCs, mostly from graft donor cells, taken 360 days after TCRalphabeta/CD19-depleted stem cell transplant. CDR3 nucleotide sequence: TGCAGTGCTAGGTGGGAGGGCCGTAGGAATGAGCAGTTCTTC. This gives the protein CSARWEGRRNEQFF.